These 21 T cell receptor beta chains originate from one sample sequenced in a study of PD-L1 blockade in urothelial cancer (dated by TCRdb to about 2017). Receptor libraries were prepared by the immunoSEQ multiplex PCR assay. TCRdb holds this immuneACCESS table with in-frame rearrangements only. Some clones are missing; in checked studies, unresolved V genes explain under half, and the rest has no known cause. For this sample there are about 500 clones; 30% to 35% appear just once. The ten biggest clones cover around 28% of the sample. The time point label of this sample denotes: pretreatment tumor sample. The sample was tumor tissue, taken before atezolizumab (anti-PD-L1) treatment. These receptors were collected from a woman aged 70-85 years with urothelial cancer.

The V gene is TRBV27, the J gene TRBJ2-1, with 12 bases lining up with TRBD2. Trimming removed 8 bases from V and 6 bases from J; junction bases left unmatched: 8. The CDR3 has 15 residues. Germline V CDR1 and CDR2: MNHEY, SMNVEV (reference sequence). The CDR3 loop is CASGRLAGGFNEQFF. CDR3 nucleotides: TGTGCCAGCGGGCGCCTAGCGGGGGGGTTCAATGAGCAGTTCTTC.

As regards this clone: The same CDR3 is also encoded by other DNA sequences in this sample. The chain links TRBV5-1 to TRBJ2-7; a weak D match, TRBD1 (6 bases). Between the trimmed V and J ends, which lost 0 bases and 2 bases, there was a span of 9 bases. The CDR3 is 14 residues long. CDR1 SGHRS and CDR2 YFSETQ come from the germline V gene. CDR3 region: CASSLGQGPYEQYF. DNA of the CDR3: TGCGCCAGCAGCTTGGGGCAGGGGCCCTACGAGCAGTACTTC.

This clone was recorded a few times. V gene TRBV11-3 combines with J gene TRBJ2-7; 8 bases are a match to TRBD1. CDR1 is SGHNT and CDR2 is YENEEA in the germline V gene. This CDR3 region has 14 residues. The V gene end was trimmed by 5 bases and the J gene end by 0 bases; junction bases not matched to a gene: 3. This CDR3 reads CASSGQGYSYEQYF. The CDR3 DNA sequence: TGTGCCAGCAGCGGACAGGGATACTCCTACGAGCAGTACTTC. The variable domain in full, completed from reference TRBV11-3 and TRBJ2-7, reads EAGVVQSPRYKIIEKKQPVAFWCNPISGHNTLYWYLQNLGQGPELLIRYENEEAVDDSQLPKDRFSAERLKGVDSTLKIQPAELGDSAVYLCASSGQGYSYEQYFGPGTRLTVT.

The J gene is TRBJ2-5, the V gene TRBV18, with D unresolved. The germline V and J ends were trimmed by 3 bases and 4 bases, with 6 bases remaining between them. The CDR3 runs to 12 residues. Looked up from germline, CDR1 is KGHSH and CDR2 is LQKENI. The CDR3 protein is CASSPSRETQYF. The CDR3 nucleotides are TGTGCCAGCTCACCGTCGCGAGAGACCCAGTACTTC.

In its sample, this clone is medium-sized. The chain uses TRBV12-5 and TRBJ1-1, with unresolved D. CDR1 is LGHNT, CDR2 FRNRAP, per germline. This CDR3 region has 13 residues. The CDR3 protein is CASILGLNTEAFF. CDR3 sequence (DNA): TGTGCCAGCATCCTTGGACTTAACACTGAAGCTTTCTTT.

The CDR3 is CASSFRDGRTRETQYF. The CDR3 DNA follows: TGTGCCAGCAGTTTCCGGGACGGTCGGACCCGGGAGACCCAGTACTTC. The chain has TRBV28 and TRBJ2-5, with D tentatively TRBD1 or TRBD2 (5 bases each). The CDR3 length is 16 residues. V lost 3 bases and J lost 5, with 19 bases in between. CDR1 is MDHEN and CDR2 is SYDVKM in the germline V gene. The whole variable domain, filled in from reference TRBV28 and TRBJ2-5, reads DVKVTQSSRYLVKRTGEKVFLECVQDMDHENMFWYRQDPGLGLRLIYFSYDVKMKEKGDIPEGYSVSREKKERFSLILESASTNQTSMYLCASSFRDGRTRETQYFGPGTRLLVL.

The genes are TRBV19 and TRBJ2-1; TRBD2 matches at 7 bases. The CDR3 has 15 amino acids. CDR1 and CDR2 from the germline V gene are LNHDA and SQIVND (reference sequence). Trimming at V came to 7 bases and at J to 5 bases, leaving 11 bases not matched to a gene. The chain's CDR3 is CASNPAGGGHNEQFF. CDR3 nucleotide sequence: TGTGCCAGTAATCCGGCGGGCGGGGGTCACAATGAGCAGTTCTTC.

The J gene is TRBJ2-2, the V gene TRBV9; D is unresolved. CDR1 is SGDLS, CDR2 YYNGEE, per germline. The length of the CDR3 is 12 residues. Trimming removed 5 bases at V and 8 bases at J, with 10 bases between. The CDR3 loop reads CASSEITGELFF. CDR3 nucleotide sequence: TGTGCCAGCAGTGAAATCACGGGGGAGCTGTTTTTT.

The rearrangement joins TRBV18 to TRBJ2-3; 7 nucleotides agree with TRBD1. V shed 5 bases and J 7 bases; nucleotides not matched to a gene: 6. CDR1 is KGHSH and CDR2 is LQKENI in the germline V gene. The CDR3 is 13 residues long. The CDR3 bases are TGTGCCAGCTCATGGACAGGAGCCCATACGCAGTATTTT. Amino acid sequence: CASSWTGAHTQYF.

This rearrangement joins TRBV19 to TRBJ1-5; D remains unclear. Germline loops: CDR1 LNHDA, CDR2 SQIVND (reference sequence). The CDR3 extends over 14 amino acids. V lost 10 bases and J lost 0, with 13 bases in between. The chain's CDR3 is CATRERYSNQPQHF. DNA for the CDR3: TGTGCCACCCGAGAGAGGTATAGCAATCAGCCCCAGCATTTT.

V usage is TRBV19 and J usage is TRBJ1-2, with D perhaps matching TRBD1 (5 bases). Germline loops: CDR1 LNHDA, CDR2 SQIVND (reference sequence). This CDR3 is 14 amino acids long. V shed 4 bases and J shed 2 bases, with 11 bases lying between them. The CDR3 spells CASSRGWLNYGYTF. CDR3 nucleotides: TGTGCCAGTAGTAGGGGGTGGCTCAACTATGGCTACACCTTC. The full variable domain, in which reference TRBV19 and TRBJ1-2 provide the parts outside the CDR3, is DGGITQSPKYLFRKEGQNVTLSCEQNLNHDAMYWYRQDPGQGLRLIYYSQIVNDFQKGDIAEGYSVSREKKESFPLTVTSAQKNPTAFYLCASSRGWLNYGYTFGSGTRLTVV.

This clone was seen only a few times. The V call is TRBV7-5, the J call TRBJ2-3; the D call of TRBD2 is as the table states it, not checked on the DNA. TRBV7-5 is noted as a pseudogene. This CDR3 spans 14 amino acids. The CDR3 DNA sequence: TGTGCCAGCAATCTAGCGGGGGGAGGAGATACGCAGTATTTT. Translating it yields CASNLAGGGDTQYF.

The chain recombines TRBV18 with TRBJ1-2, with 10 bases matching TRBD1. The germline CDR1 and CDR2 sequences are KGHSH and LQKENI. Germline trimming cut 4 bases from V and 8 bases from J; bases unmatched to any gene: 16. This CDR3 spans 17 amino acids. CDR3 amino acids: CASSRTGGTGTGEGYTF. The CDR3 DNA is TGTGCCAGCTCACGGACTGGCGGAACCGGGACAGGGGAAGGCTACACCTTC.

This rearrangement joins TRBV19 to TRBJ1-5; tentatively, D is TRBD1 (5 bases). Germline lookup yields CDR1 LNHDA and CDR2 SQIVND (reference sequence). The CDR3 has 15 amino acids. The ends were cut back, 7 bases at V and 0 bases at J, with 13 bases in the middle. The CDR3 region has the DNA TGTGCCAGTACCTGGGGGGATTATAGCAATCAGCCCCAGCATTTT. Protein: CASTWGDYSNQPQHF.

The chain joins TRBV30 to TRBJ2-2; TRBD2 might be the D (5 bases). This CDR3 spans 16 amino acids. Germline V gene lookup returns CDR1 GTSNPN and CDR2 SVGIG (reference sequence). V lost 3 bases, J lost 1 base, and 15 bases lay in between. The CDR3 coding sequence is TGTGCCTGGAGGGGAGTCCTACTAGAGAACACCGGGGAGCTGTTTTTT. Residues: CAWRGVLLENTGELFF.

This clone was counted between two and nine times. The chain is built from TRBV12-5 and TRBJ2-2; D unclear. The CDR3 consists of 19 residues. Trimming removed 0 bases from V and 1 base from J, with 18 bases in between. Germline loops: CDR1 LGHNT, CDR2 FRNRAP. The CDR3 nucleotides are TGTGCTAGTGGTTTGGTCGGTGGGTCGGGCGAAAAGAACACCGGGGAGCTGTTTTTT. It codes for CASGLVGGSGEKNTGELFF.

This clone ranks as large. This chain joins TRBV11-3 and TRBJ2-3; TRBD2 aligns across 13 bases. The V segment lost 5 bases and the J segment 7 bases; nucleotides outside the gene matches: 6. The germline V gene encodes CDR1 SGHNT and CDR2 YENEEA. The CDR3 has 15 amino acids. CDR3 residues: CASSTTSGGANTQYF. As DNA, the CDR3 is TGTGCCAGCAGCACAACTAGCGGGGGGGCAAATACGCAGTATTTT.

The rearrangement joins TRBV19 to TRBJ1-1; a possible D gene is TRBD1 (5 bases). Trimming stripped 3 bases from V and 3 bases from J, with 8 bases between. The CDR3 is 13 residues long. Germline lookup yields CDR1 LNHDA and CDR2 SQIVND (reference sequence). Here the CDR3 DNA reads TGTGCCAGTAGTATCCTGGGGGACACTGAAGCTTTCTTT. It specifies CASSILGDTEAFF.

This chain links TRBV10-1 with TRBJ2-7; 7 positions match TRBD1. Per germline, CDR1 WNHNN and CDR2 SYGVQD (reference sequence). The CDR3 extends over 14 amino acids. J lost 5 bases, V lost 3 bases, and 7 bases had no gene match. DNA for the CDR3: TGCGCCAGCAGTGACCCAGGGGGTCACAACGAGCAGTACTTC. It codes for CASSDPGGHNEQYF.

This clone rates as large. CDR3: CASSLARTGPYEQYF. The CDR3 nucleotides read TGTGCCAGCAGTTTAGCTAGGACAGGTCCCTACGAGCAGTACTTC. The chain links TRBV28 to TRBJ2-7, with TRBD1 identical over 7 bases. The V and J ends lost 2 bases and 2 bases, in that order; junction bases with no gene match: 6. This CDR3 has 15 residues. Per the germline V gene, CDR1 is MDHEN and CDR2 is SYDVKM.

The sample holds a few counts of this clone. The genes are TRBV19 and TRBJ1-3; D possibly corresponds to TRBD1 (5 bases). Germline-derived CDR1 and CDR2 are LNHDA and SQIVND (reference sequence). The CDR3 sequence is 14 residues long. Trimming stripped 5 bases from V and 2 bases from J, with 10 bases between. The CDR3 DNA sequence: TGTGCCAGTAGTGGTAGGGGCCCTGGAAACACCATATATTTT. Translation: CASSGRGPGNTIYF.